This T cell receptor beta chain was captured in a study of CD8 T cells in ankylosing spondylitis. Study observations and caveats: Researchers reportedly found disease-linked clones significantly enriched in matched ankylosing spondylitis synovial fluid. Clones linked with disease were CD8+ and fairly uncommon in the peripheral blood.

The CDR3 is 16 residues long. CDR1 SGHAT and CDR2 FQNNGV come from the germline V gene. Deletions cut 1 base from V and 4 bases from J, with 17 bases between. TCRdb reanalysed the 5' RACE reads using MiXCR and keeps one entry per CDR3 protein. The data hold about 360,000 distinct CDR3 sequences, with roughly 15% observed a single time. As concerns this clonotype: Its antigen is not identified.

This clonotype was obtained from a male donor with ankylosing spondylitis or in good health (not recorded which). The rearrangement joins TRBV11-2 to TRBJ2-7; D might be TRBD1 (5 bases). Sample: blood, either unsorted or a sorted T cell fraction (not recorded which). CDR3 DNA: TGTGCCAGCAGCTTAGGGGGTCGGGTTGGGGCTTACGAGCAGTACTTC. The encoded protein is CASSLGGRVGAYEQYF.